In its sample, the clone carrying this TCR beta chain was seen many times. The library targeted TCRbeta and was prepared with unique molecular identifiers. TCRdb used MiXCR to reprocess the PCR reads, holding one entry per CDR3 protein. Of approximately 430,000 distinct CDR3 sequences listed, roughly 16% were seen once; the top ten hold approximately 29%. Trimming left V 6 bases short and J 0 bases short, with 3 bases between. The CDR3 length is 13 residues. This specimen comes from a study of T-cell reconstitution after alpha-beta-depleted transplantation in children. This TCR derives from a boy younger than two who had a stem cell transplant for Wiskott-Aldrich syndrome, so the T cells may come from the graft donor. The V call is TRBV12-3 or TRBV12-4, the J call TRBJ2-6; no reliable D call. Specimen: PBMCs, mostly from graft donor cells, collected 360 days after TCRalphabeta/CD19-depleted stem cell transplant. The CDR3 nucleotides are TGTGCCAGCAGGTCCTCTGGGGCCAACGTCCTGACTTTC. Protein product: CASRSSGANVLTF.